The 26 T cell receptor beta chains listed next were all sequenced from one sample in a study of T cell repertoires in cytomegalovirus infection. TCRdb passed the reads through MiXCR, listing each CDR3 protein once. The table lists 54,000 or so distinct CDR3 sequences, 25% to 40% of them singletons. These receptors are not linked to any known antigen. Sequenced material: PBMCs, sequenced either directly or after in vitro stimulation (not recorded which). All receptors derive from a human donor in good health (CMV status not recorded). Some clones in this sample may be carry-over from other donors' samples.

The chain has TRBV6-5 and TRBJ2-7; D call uncertain. Germline assignment: CDR1 MNHEY and CDR2 SVGAGI. V was shortened by 4 bases and J by 6 bases, with 16 bases between the two germline ends. This CDR3 is built from 14 residues. CDR3 nucleotide sequence: TGTGCCAGCAGTTTCCGAGGACGTCCGGTCGAGCAGTACTTC. Its protein is CASSFRGRPVEQYF.

This clonotype was seen more than once but under ten times. The chain couples TRBV19 to TRBJ1-4; possibly TRBD1 for D (5 bases). The CDR3 is 15 residues long. Deletions cut 5 bases from V and 5 bases from J, with 15 bases between. The germline V gene encodes CDR1 LNHDA and CDR2 SQIVND (reference sequence). CDR3 sequence: CASSPRQFSNEKLFF. The CDR3 bases are TGTGCCAGTAGTCCACGACAGTTCTCGAATGAAAAACTGTTTTTT.

CDR3 DNA: TGTGCCAGCAGCCGCGGGCCTGGGGGGACAGATACGCAGTATTTT. Amino acid sequence: CASSRGPGGTDTQYF. V gene TRBV5-4 combines with J gene TRBJ2-3; the D gene is possibly TRBD2 (6 bases). In germline, CDR1 is SGHNT, CDR2 YYREEE (reference sequence). The CDR3 is made up of 15 amino acids. Trimming pared 4 bases from V and 3 bases from J, leaving 15 bases between.

The rearrangement links TRBV6-1 to TRBJ1-4, with a possible D match to TRBD1 (6 bases). Germline CDR1 MNHNS, CDR2 SASEGT. The CDR3 is 12 amino acids. V dropped 10 bases and J dropped 5 bases, with 11 bases sitting between them. CDR3 residues: CATKTGNEKLFF. CDR3 nucleotide sequence: TGTGCCACCAAGACAGGAAATGAAAAACTGTTTTTT.

The chain uses TRBV11-1 and TRBJ2-7; TRBD1 might be the D (6 bases). The CDR3 is made up of 15 amino acids. In germline, CDR1 is SGHAT, CDR2 FQDESV (reference sequence). The ends were cut back, 4 bases at V and 5 bases at J, with 18 bases in the middle. This CDR3 reads CASSSQGQGLDEQYF. The CDR3 bases are TGTGCCAGCAGCTCCCAGGGGCAGGGTCTCGACGAGCAGTACTTC.

The V gene is TRBV7-8, the J gene TRBJ2-5; D is undetermined. The CDR3 runs 12 residues. CDR1 and CDR2 (germline): SGHVS, FQNEAQ. Trimming pared 1 base from V and 5 bases from J, leaving 5 bases between. CDR3 amino acids: CASSLVVETQYF. In DNA form, the CDR3 reads TGTGCCAGCAGCTTAGTGGTTGAGACCCAGTACTTC.

V usage is TRBV6-1 and J usage is TRBJ1-2; D gene uncertain. Germline loops: CDR1 MNHNS, CDR2 SASEGT. The ends were cut back, 3 bases at V and 6 bases at J, with 11 bases in the middle. The CDR3 sequence is 13 residues long. The CDR3: CASSDPAIHGYTF. The CDR3 DNA reads TGTGCCAGCAGTGATCCTGCTATTCATGGCTACACCTTC.

This clonotype has more than one count but fewer than ten. The V and J genes are TRBV12-3 or TRBV12-4 and TRBJ1-4; possible D gene TRBD1, 6 bases. The CDR3 is 14 amino acids. V lost 7 bases and J 3 bases, leaving 12 bases between the germline ends. This chain's CDR3 is CASTYRDPNEKLFF. In DNA form, the CDR3 reads TGTGCCAGCACGTACAGGGATCCTAATGAAAAACTGTTTTTT.

This clonotype has only one observation. DNA of the CDR3: TGTGCCAGCAGCTTAGGGGGGCACAGTAATGAAAAACTGTTTTTT. Translated, it gives CASSLGGHSNEKLFF. V usage is TRBV7-6 and J usage is TRBJ1-4; a possible D gene is TRBD1 (6 bases). The CDR3 runs 15 residues. Per germline, CDR1 SGHVS and CDR2 FNYEAQ. Trimming took 1 base from V and 4 from J, leaving 10 bases between them.

This clonotype was detected only a few times. The gene calls are TRBV30 and TRBJ2-7, with 7 nucleotides matching TRBD2. In germline, CDR1 is GTSNPN, CDR2 SVGIG (reference sequence). The CDR3 is 16 residues long. Germline trimming cut 2 bases from V and 0 bases from J; bases unmatched to any gene: 10. The chain's CDR3 is CAWSLLSGTVSYEQYF. The CDR3 nucleotides read TGTGCCTGGAGTCTTCTGAGCGGGACGGTCTCCTACGAGCAGTACTTC.

This clonotype has at least ten counts. J is TRBJ2-7 and V is TRBV7-2; possible D gene TRBD2, 5 bases. The ends were cut back, 2 bases at V and 0 bases at J, with 8 bases in the middle. The CDR3 runs to 14 residues. The germline V gene has CDR1 SGHTA and CDR2 FQGNSA. The CDR3 sequence: CASSLLASSYEQYF. The CDR3 bases are TGTGCCAGCAGCTTACTAGCTAGCTCCTACGAGCAGTACTTC.

In this sample, this clonotype turned up a few times. The chain carries TRBV6-1 and TRBJ1-6; the D gene is possibly TRBD1 (5 bases). V lost 6 bases, J lost 10 bases, and 13 bases lay in between. This CDR3 is 13 amino acids long. Germline-derived CDR1 and CDR2 are MNHNS and SASEGT. CDR3 in DNA: TGTGCCAGCAGGGAACAGGCAGGGTCACCCCTCCACTTT. The encoded protein is CASREQAGSPLHF.

The chain combines TRBV7-2 with TRBJ2-7, with D maybe TRBD1 (9 bases). Germline assignment: CDR1 SGHTA and CDR2 FQGNSA. CDR3 size: 15 residues. Deletions cut 5 bases from V and 1 base from J, with 15 bases between. CDR3 sequence: CASSRGGTGSYEQYF. As DNA, the CDR3 is TGTGCCAGCAGCCGGGGGGGGACAGGGTCCTACGAGCAGTACTTC.

The chain joins TRBV28 to TRBJ1-1; the D is unclear. Germline CDR1 reads MDHEN; CDR2 reads SYDVKM. V dropped 6 bases and J dropped 2 bases, with 10 bases sitting between them. The CDR3 covers 13 residues. The CDR3 DNA sequence: TGTGCCAGCAGCACCAGGCGTAACACTGAAGCTTTCTTT. Translating gives CASSTRRNTEAFF.

This chain joins TRBV7-6 and TRBJ2-7; 7 bases match TRBD2. Germline V gives CDR1 SGHVS, CDR2 FNYEAQ. V lost 5 bases, J lost 1 base, and 11 bases stayed unmatched. The CDR3 consists of 16 residues. CDR3 loop: CASSPTPGRESYEQYF. CDR3 DNA sequence: TGTGCCAGCAGCCCCACCCCGGGGCGGGAGTCCTACGAGCAGTACTTC. The full variable domain, its missing parts supplied by reference TRBV7-6 and TRBJ2-7, is GAGVSQSPRYKVTKRGQDVALRCDPISGHVSLYWYRQALGQGPEFLTYFNYEAQQDKSGLPNDRFSAERPEGSISTLTIQRTEQRDSAMYRCASSPTPGRESYEQYFGPGTRLTVT.

V usage is TRBV20-1 and J usage is TRBJ2-7; D is unresolved. The CDR3 contains 12 residues. Germline CDR1 DFQATT, CDR2 SNEGSKA (reference sequence). Trimming removed 5 bases at V and 3 bases at J, with 11 bases between. The CDR3 nucleotides are TGCAGTGCTCCCACCTGGGGCTACGAGCAGTACTTC. This codes for CSAPTWGYEQYF.

This clonotype was seen more than once but under ten times. V gene TRBV5-6 combines with J gene TRBJ2-2; D may be TRBD1 or TRBD2 (5 bases each). Trimming shortened V by 0 bases and J by 5 bases, and 23 bases separated the two germline ends. From germline, CDR1 is SGHDT and CDR2 YYEEEE. The CDR3 loop spans 19 amino acids. DNA of the CDR3: TGTGCCAGCAGCTTGGATTTAAGGTCGGGGACCGGAACGACCGGGGAGCTGTTTTTT. Protein: CASSLDLRSGTGTTGELFF.

In DNA form, the CDR3 reads TGTGCCAGCGTTTTGAGGGGGGCAGTGGGGCAGTTCTTC. Protein: CASVLRGAVGQFF. The V and J genes are TRBV28 and TRBJ2-1; possibly TRBD1 or TRBD2 for D (6 bases each). This CDR3 is 13 amino acids long. Germline V gene data show CDR1 as MDHEN and CDR2 as SYDVKM. Trimming took off 8 bases at V and 12 bases at J, with 20 bases between the two ends.

This clonotype was counted a few times. The chain combines TRBV7-6 with TRBJ1-1; D uncertain. The germline CDR1 and CDR2 sequences are SGHVS and FNYEAQ. Trimming cost V 5 bases and J 10 bases, with 11 bases left between them. This CDR3 comprises 11 residues. The CDR3, as DNA: TGTGCCAGCAGCCCCCAGAAGGGAGCTTTCTTT. Its translation is CASSPQKGAFF.

The rearrangement uses TRBV7-2 and TRBJ1-4; D unclear. Trimming shortened V by 5 bases and J by 8 bases, and 15 bases separated the two germline ends. The CDR3 contains 14 residues. Germline V gives CDR1 SGHTA, CDR2 FQGNSA. The CDR3 nucleotides are TGTGCCAGCAGCCGCTCGCCTTTTATGGAAAAACTGTTTTTT. Translated: CASSRSPFMEKLFF.

The chain is built from TRBV6-6 and TRBJ1-4, with D hard to call. This CDR3 has 13 amino acids. V lost 0 bases and J 8 bases, leaving 7 bases between the germline ends. Germline CDR1 MNHNY, CDR2 SVGAGI (reference sequence). The CDR3 loop is CASSYSVGEKLFF. The CDR3 DNA is TGTGCCAGCAGTTACTCTGTCGGAGAAAAACTGTTTTTT.

This clonotype was detected a few times. This chain connects TRBV4-3 to TRBJ2-1; D unclear. Germline values: CDR1 LGHNA, CDR2 YSLEER. Trimming cost V 0 bases and J 7 bases, with 13 bases left between them. This CDR3 has 15 amino acids. CDR3 sequence (DNA): TGCGCCAGCAGCCAAGATAGGGCACAGCCGAATGAGCAGTTCTTC. Translating it yields CASSQDRAQPNEQFF.

Comment on this clonotype: Sequence at one end of the junction differs from germline and may be a read error. The chain is built from TRBV20-1 and TRBJ1-1; D is unresolved. The CDR3 sequence is 11 residues long. The V gene's germline CDR1 is DFQATT and CDR2 SNEGSKA (reference sequence). The CDR3 DNA follows: TGCAGTGCTGGCGGGAACTCTGAAGCTTTCTTT. Translated: CSAGGNSEAFF.

This clonotype has only a few counts. The rearrangement links TRBV23-1 to TRBJ1-5; no clear D. TRBV23-1 is classed as an ORF, of uncertain function. CDR3 length equals 11 residues. V gave up 3 bases and J gave up 9 bases, with 6 bases separating them. For the CDR3, the DNA is TGCGCCAGCAGTCAGTTAGGGCCCCAGCATTTT. This sequence encodes CASSQLGPQHF.

The chain joins TRBV27 to TRBJ2-1; D remains unclear. Per germline, CDR1 MNHEY and CDR2 SMNVEV (reference sequence). The CDR3 contains 10 residues. Trimming stripped 10 bases from V and 4 bases from J, with 5 bases between. The CDR3 spells CAIGYNEQFF. The CDR3 DNA reads TGTGCCATCGGTTACAATGAGCAGTTCTTC.

The chain carries TRBV10-3 and TRBJ2-3; 10 bases agree with TRBD2. Germline CDR1 and CDR2: ENHRY and SYGVKD. The trim removed 4 bases at V and 5 bases at J, leaving 3 bases unmatched. The CDR3 loop spans 14 amino acids. CDR3: CAISGTSGLDTQYF. For the CDR3, the DNA is TGTGCCATCAGTGGGACTAGCGGTTTAGATACGCAGTATTTT.